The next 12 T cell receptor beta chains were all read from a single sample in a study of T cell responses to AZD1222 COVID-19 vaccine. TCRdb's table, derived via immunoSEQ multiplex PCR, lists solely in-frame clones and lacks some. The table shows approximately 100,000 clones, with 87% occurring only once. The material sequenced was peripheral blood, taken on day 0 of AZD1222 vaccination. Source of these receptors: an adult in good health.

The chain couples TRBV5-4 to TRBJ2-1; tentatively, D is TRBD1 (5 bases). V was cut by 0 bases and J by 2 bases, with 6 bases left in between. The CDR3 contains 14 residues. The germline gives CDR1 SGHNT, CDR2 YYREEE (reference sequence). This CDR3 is CASSLGQTYNEQFF. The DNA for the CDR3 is TGTGCCAGCAGCTTGGGACAGACCTACAATGAGCAGTTCTTC. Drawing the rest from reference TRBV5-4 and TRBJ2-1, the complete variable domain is ETGVTQSPTHLIKTRGQQVTLRCSSQSGHNTVSWYQQALGQGPQFIFQYYREEENGRGNFPPRFSGLQFPNYSSELNVNALELDDSALYLCASSLGQTYNEQFFGPGTRLTVL.

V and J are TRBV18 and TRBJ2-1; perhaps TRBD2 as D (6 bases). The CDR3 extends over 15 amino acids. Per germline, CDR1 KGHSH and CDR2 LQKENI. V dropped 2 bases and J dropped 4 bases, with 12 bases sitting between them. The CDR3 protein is CASSPVGGDYNEQFF. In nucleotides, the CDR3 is TGTGCCAGCTCACCAGTCGGAGGGGATTACAATGAGCAGTTCTTC.

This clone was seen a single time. In DNA, the CDR3 is TGTGCCAGCAGCCAATCTTCGACTGGGAGTGAAGCTTTCTTT. It translates to CASSQSSTGSEAFF. V and J are TRBV3-1 (or the pseudogene TRBV3-2) and TRBJ1-1; D gene uncertain. The CDR3 loop spans 14 amino acids. V was trimmed by 2 bases and J by 7 bases, leaving 14 bases between them. CDR1 is LGHDT, CDR2 YNNKEL, per germline (reference sequence).

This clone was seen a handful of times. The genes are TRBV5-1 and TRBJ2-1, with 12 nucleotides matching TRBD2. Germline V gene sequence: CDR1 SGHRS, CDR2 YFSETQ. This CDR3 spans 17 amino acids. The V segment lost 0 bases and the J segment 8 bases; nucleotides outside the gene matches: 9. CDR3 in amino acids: CASSLGLAGDAVYEQFF. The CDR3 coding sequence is TGCGCCAGCAGCTTGGGACTAGCGGGAGATGCGGTCTATGAGCAGTTCTTC.

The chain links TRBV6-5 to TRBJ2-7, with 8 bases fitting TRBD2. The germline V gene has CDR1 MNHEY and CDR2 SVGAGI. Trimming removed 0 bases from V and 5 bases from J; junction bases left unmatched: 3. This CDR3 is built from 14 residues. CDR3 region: CASSYSGGRNEQYF. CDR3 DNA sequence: TGTGCCAGCAGTTACTCGGGCGGGAGGAACGAGCAGTACTTC.

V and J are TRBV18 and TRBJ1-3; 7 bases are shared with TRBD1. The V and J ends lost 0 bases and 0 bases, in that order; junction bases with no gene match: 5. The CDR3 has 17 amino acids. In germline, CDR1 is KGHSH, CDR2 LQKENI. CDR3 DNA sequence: TGTGCCAGCTCACCACCACAGGGGCGCAACTCTGGAAACACCATATATTTT. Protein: CASSPPQGRNSGNTIYF.

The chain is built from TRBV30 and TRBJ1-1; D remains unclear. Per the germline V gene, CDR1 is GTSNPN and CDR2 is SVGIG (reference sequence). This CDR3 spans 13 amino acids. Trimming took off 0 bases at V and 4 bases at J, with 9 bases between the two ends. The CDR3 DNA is TGTGCCTGGAGTGTCGGGTTGCGCACTGAAGCTTTCTTT. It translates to CAWSVGLRTEAFF.

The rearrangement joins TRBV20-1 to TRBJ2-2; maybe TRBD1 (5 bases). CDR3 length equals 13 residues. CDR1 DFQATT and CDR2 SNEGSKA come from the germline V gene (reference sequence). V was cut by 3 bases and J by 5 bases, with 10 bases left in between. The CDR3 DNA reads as TGCAGTGCTAGTAAGGGGCTTACCGGGGAGCTGTTTTTT. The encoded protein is CSASKGLTGELFF.

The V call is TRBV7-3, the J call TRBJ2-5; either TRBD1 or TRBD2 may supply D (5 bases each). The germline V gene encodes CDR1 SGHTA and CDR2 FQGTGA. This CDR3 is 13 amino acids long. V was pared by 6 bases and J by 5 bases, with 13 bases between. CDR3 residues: CASSRGAPETQYF. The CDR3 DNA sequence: TGTGCCAGCAGTCGAGGGGCCCCGGAGACCCAGTACTTC.

The CDR3 region is CAISPGTGSSYEQYF. Written as DNA, the CDR3 is TGTGCCATCAGTCCCGGGACAGGGAGCTCCTACGAGCAGTACTTC. The gene calls are TRBV10-3 and TRBJ2-7, with 9 bases identical to TRBD1. V trimming: 5 bases; J trimming: 0 bases; junction bases outside the gene matches: 5. The CDR3 loop spans 15 amino acids. CDR1 and CDR2 from the germline V gene are ENHRY and SYGVKD.

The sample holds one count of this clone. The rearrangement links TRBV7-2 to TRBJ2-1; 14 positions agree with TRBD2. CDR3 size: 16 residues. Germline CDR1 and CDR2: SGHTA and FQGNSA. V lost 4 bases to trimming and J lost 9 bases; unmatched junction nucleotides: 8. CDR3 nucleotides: TGTGCCAGCAGCTCCTTGACTAGCGGGAGGGCCGGTGAGCAGTTCTTC. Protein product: CASSSLTSGRAGEQFF.

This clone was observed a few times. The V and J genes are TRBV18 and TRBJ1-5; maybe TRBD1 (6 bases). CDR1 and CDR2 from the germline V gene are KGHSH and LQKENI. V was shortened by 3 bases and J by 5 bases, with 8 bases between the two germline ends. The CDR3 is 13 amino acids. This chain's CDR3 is CASSPDSYQPQHF. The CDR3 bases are TGTGCCAGCTCACCGGACAGTTATCAGCCCCAGCATTTT.